This T cell receptor (beta chain) appears in the sequencing data of a study of CD8 T cells in ankylosing spondylitis. Whole-study results and caveats: Made up of 7 to 9 highly homologous variants, a TCR beta motif appeared characteristic of ankylosing spondylitis blood. In peripheral blood, disease-linked CD8+ clones occurred at relatively low frequencies. Researchers reportedly found disease-linked clones significantly enriched in matched ankylosing spondylitis synovial fluid.

One entry per CDR3 protein, called by TCRdb with MiXCR from the 5' RACE reads. In the table there are approximately 46,000 distinct CDR3 sequences, about 10% of which are singletons. This CDR3 is 13 amino acids long. CDR1 MNHNS and CDR2 SASEGT come from the germline V gene. V shed 4 bases and J shed 5 bases, with 11 bases lying between them. This clonotype was found many times. Its antigen remains unidentified. The V gene is TRBV6-1, the J gene TRBJ2-5; the D is unclear. Specimen: blood, either unsorted or a sorted T cell fraction (not recorded which). This TCR was sampled from a male donor with ankylosing spondylitis or in good health (not recorded which). CDR3 loop: CASSGHTVETQYF. The CDR3 DNA is TGTGCCAGCAGTGGCCATACCGTGGAGACCCAGTACTTC.